This T cell receptor beta chain was identified in a study of T-cell reconstitution after alpha-beta-depleted transplantation in children. The TCRbeta library was prepared with unique molecular identifiers. TCRdb passed the PCR reads through MiXCR, listing each CDR3 protein once. The data hold a few hundred thousand distinct CDR3 sequences, with 9.5% to 13% observed a single time. Trimming took off 0 bases at V and 7 bases at J, with 10 bases between the two ends. This CDR3 comprises 14 residues. Per germline, CDR1 SGHVS and CDR2 FNYEAQ. This sequence was found in a human donor who donated a stem cell graft to a child with acute myeloid leukemia. The chain has TRBV7-6 and TRBJ2-1; D is undetermined. The sample consisted of PBMCs from the stem cell graft donor, taken from the stem cell graft. This chain's CDR3 is CASSLAVLGNEQFF. The CDR3, as DNA: TGTGCCAGCAGCTTAGCGGTCCTGGGTAATGAGCAGTTCTTC.